The rows below give T cell receptor beta chains drawn from one sample of a study of blood T cell repertoires in COVID-19. Repertoires were generated with immunoSEQ multiplex PCR, while TCRdb's copy carries only in-frame clones and drops some. The sample yields about 100,000 clones, roughly 80% seen once. Input material: peripheral blood. The receptors here all came from a man between 65 and 85 years old with active or convalescent COVID-19. Both conserved end residues are part of each CDR3. A D gene is named only where the DNA matches it firmly. The size of a clone is reported for some rows only, either as once, few or many, or as a class for expanded clones.

clone size,J gene,D gene,V gene,CDR3 DNA,CDR3 protein
-,TRBJ2-5,TRBD1,TRBV24-1,TGTGCCACCAGTACCCCTGGACAGGGGGGAGTAGAGACCCAGTACTTC,CATSTPGQGGVETQYF
-,TRBJ2-7,-,TRBV30,TGTGCCTGGAGTACAGGGAGCTCCTACGAGCAGTACTTC,CAWSTGSSYEQYF
-,TRBJ2-1,TRBD2,TRBV30,TGTGCCGGCCAGGGACTAGCGGGGGGCTCTTTCTACAATGAGCAGTTCTTC,CAGQGLAGGSFYNEQFF
-,TRBJ2-1,TRBD2,TRBV19,TGTGCCAGTAAGCTAGCGGGGGGCCATGAGCAGTTCTTC,CASKLAGGHEQFF
-,TRBJ2-3,-,TRBV10-2,TGCGCCAGCTCCCAGGCAGATACGCAGTATTTT,CASSQADTQYF
-,TRBJ2-5,TRBD2,TRBV11-2,TGTGCCAGCAGCTTAGGCAACTGGGTCGGGAGGGGATGGGAGACCCAGTACTTC,CASSLGNWVGRGWETQYF
-,TRBJ2-5,-,TRBV7-2,TGTGCCAGCAAGGAGGGTATGCGGGAGACCCAGTACTTC,CASKEGMRETQYF
-,TRBJ1-1,-,TRBV10-3,TGTGCCATCAGTGCAGACTTTAACAGGGTAGGCACTGAAGCTTTCTTT,CAISADFNRVGTEAFF
many,TRBJ1-4,-,TRBV19,TGTGCCAGTAGTTCCGACAGCGCTTCAGTTGAAAAACTGTTTTTT,CASSSDSASVEKLFF
once,TRBJ2-5,-,TRBV19,TGTGCCAGTAGTATATATGGCAGCCAAGAGACCCAGTACTTC,CASSIYGSQETQYF
few,TRBJ2-7,-,TRBV5-1,TGCGCCAGCAGCTTGAGCCAGTCGGAGAACGAGCAGTACTTC,CASSLSQSENEQYF
-,TRBJ2-1,TRBD2,TRBV6-2/TRBV6-3,TGTGCCAGCAGTACCCAACACTCTAGCGGCTCCTACAATGAGCAGTTCTTC,CASSTQHSSGSYNEQFF
-,TRBJ2-3,-,TRBV5-1,TGCGCCAGCAGCTTGGAAGGGGGACCCGGCACAGATACGCAGTATTTT,CASSLEGGPGTDTQYF
-,TRBJ1-4,TRBD1,TRBV2,TGTGCCAGCAGTGAGGGGACAGTAAATGAAAAACTGTTTTTT,CASSEGTVNEKLFF
-,TRBJ1-1,TRBD1,TRBV5-4,TGTGCCAGCAGCTTGGCAGGGGGGAACACTGAAGCTTTCTTT,CASSLAGGNTEAFF
-,TRBJ2-7,-,TRBV28,TGTGCCAGCAGTTTATCCGGTTCCGTCTCCTACGAGCAGTACTTC,CASSLSGSVSYEQYF
-,TRBJ2-1,TRBD1,TRBV24-1,TGTGCCACCTCGGCCCGGGACAGATCCTACAATGAGCAGTTCTTC,CATSARDRSYNEQFF
-,TRBJ2-1,TRBD2,TRBV28,TGTGCCAGCAGTCTTACTAGCGGGCTAGAGTACAATGAGCAGTTCTTC,CASSLTSGLEYNEQFF
few,TRBJ1-2,-,TRBV6-1,TGTGCCAGCAGTGATGGCACATACTATGGCTACACCTTC,CASSDGTYYGYTF
few,TRBJ2-1,TRBD2,TRBV4-2,TGTGCCAGCAGCCAAGAAATAAGCGGGAGCGTGGACAATGAGCAGTTCTTC,CASSQEISGSVDNEQFF
few,TRBJ1-5,TRBD1,TRBV19,TGTGCCAGTAGTACGACAGGGGGCAGGTATCAGCCCCAGCATTTT,CASSTTGGRYQPQHF
-,TRBJ1-1,-,TRBV6-5,TGTGCCAGCAAGGGGGGGGCAGGTCTAACCGAAGCTTTCTTT,CASKGGAGLTEAFF
-,TRBJ1-6,-,TRBV5-4,TGTGCCAGCAGCTACCCTACGACAGATTCACCCCTCCACTTT,CASSYPTTDSPLHF
-,TRBJ1-1,-,TRBV10-2,TGCGCCAGCACCCCCATGAACACTGAAGCTTTCTTT,CASTPMNTEAFF
once,TRBJ2-6,TRBD1,TRBV4-3,TGCGCCAGCAGCCAAGGCACAGGGGAAGGGGCCAACGTCCTGACTTTC,CASSQGTGEGANVLTF
few,TRBJ1-3,-,TRBV6-1,TGTGCCAGCAGTGAATACCAGGGTGGATCTGGAAACACCATATATTTT,CASSEYQGGSGNTIYF
-,TRBJ2-4,TRBD1,TRBV5-1,TGCGCCAGCAGCCCGGCCCCGGGACAGGTAGCCAAAAACATTCAGTACTTC,CASSPAPGQVAKNIQYF
-,TRBJ1-1,-,TRBV6-5,TGTGCCAGCTTGGGACTCCTGAACACTGAAGCTTTCTTT,CASLGLLNTEAFF
-,TRBJ2-6,-,TRBV7-8,TGTGCCAGCAGCTTAGTGGCGGGGTCTGGGGCCAACGTCCTGACTTTC,CASSLVAGSGANVLTF
-,TRBJ1-5,-,TRBV5-8,TGTGCCAGCAGCTTGGGAGTGGGGGGGGGCGATGATCAGCCCCAGCATTTT,CASSLGVGGGDDQPQHF
once,TRBJ2-7,-,TRBV12-3/TRBV12-4,TGTGCCAGCAGTTCTACAGGGATAGGGCAGTACTTC,CASSSTGIGQYF
-,TRBJ1-3,TRBD1,TRBV19,TGTGCCAGTAGTATAGGTGGGACAGGGTCCCACTCTGGAAACACCATATATTTT,CASSIGGTGSHSGNTIYF
-,TRBJ2-1,TRBD2,TRBV19,TGTGCCACCGCCCGGCCTAGGGCTAGCGGGAGGTCCAATGAGCAGTTCTTC,CATARPRASGRSNEQFF
-,TRBJ1-1,-,TRBV7-8,TGTGCCAGCAGCACTAGGGCGGGGCGGAACACTGAAGCTTTCTTT,CASSTRAGRNTEAFF
-,TRBJ1-5,TRBD1,TRBV6-2/TRBV6-3,TGTGCCAGCAGCCTCGGGACAGGGGGCTATCGCAATCAGCCCCAGCATTTT,CASSLGTGGYRNQPQHF
-,TRBJ1-3,TRBD1,TRBV7-2,TGTGCCAGCAGCCCCCGAACAGGGGAATCTGGAAACACCATATATTTT,CASSPRTGESGNTIYF
-,TRBJ2-7,TRBD2,TRBV7-6,TGTGCCAGCAGCGCCGCGGGGGGGGCCCCCTCCTACGAGCAGTACTTC,CASSAAGGAPSYEQYF
-,TRBJ2-1,TRBD2,TRBV7-2,TGTGCCAGCAGCTCCCTAACTTTAGCGGGAAGTGAGCAGTTCTTC,CASSSLTLAGSEQFF
-,TRBJ1-5,-,TRBV7-6,TGTGCCAGCACCCCAAGCCGGGGAGGAAATCAGCCCCAGCATTTT,CASTPSRGGNQPQHF
-,TRBJ1-5,TRBD1,TRBV5-6,TGTGCCAGCAGCACAGGGGAGAGTCAGCCCCAGCATTTT,CASSTGESQPQHF
once,TRBJ2-6,TRBD2,TRBV30,TGTGGCGGGGGGACAGGGGCCAACGTCCTGACTTTC,CGGGTGANVLTF
-,TRBJ2-7,-,TRBV9,TGTGCCAGCAGCGCCCGGGACATCTTACAAGGGGAGCAGTACTTC,CASSARDILQGEQYF
-,TRBJ1-1,-,TRBV6-2/TRBV6-3,TGTGCCAGCAGTTACATGACACTGGTTGAAGCTTTCTTT,CASSYMTLVEAFF
once,TRBJ2-3,-,TRBV7-2,TGTGCCAGCAGCCGGCAGTGGGGGCCCACAGATACGCAGTATTTT,CASSRQWGPTDTQYF
-,TRBJ2-4,TRBD1,TRBV7-7,TGTGCCAGCAGTTCTCGGACAGGGCTTGGGGGCATTCAGTACTTC,CASSSRTGLGGIQYF